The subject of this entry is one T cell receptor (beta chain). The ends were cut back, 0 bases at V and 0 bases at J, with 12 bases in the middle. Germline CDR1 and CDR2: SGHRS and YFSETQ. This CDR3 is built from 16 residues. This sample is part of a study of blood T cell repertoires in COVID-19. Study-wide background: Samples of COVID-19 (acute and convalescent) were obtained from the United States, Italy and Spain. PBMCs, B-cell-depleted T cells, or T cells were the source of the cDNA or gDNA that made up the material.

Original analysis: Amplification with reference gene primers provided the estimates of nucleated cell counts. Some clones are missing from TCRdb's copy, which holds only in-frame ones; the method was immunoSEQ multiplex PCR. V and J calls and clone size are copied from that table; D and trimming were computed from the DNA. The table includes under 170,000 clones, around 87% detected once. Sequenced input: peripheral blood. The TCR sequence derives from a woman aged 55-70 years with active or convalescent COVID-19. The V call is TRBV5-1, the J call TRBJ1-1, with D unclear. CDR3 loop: CASSLGVSGVNTEAFF. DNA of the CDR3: TGCGCCAGCAGCTTGGGGGTATCGGGAGTGAACACTGAAGCTTTCTTT.